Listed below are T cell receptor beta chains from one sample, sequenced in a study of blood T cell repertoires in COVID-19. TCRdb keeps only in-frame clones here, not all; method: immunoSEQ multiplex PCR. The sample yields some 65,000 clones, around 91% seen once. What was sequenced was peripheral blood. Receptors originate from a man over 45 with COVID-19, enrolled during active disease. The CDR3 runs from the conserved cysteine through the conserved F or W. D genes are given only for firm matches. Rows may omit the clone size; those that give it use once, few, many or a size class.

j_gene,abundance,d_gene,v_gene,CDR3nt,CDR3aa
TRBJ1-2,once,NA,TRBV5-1,TGCGCCAGCAGCTTGACCCCGGGACCGGGAGACTATGGCTACACCTTC,CASSLTPGPGDYGYTF
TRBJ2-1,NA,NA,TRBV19,TGTGCCAGTAGTCCCCAGGGCCGTGCTGGAGAGCAGTTCTTC,CASSPQGRAGEQFF
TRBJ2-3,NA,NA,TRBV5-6,TGTGCCAGCAGCCCTAGTAGCACAGATACGCAGTATTTT,CASSPSSTDTQYF
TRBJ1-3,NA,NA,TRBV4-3,TGCGCCAGCAGCCAAGACTCCAGAACTGGAAACACCATATATTTT,CASSQDSRTGNTIYF
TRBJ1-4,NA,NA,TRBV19,TGTGCCAGTAGGAAACCGGGACAAAAAATTAATGAAAAACTGTTTTTT,CASRKPGQKINEKLFF
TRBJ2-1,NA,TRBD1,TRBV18,TGTGCCAGCTCACCAAGGGGACAGGGGAACAATGAGCAGTTCTTC,CASSPRGQGNNEQFF
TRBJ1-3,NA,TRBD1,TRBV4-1,TGCGCCAGCAGCCAAGGGAGAACACAGGACAGGGGTGGAAACACCATATATTTT,CASSQGRTQDRGGNTIYF
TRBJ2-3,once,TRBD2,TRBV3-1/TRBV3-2,TGTGCCAGCAGCCAAACTAGCGGAGACCGTAGCACAGATACGCAGTATTTT,CASSQTSGDRSTDTQYF
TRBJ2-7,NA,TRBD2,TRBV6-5,TGTGCCAGCAGTTACTCGAATAGCGGGAGTCTCTACGAGCAGTACTTC,CASSYSNSGSLYEQYF
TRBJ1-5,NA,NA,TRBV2,TGTGCCAGCAAAGTAGCGGATCAGCCCCAGCATTTT,CASKVADQPQHF
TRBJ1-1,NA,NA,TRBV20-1,TGCAGTGCTAGTAACAGGAGAAACACTGAAGCTTTCTTT,CSASNRRNTEAFF
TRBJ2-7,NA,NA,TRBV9,TGTGCCAGCAGCACCAGCGGGCCTTCCTACGAGCAGTACTTC,CASSTSGPSYEQYF
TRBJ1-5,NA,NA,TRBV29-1,TGCAGCGTTGAAAGGGGAGGGGCGCGGCATTTT,CSVERGGARHF
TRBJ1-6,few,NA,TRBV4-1,TGCGCCAGCAGCCAAGGAGGGGGAAGGAGATCACCCCTCCACTTT,CASSQGGGRRSPLHF
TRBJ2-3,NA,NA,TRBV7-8,TGTGCCAGCAGCTTAATGTTTCGGGAACAGACGCAGTATTTT,CASSLMFREQTQYF
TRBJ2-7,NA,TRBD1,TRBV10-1,TGCGCCAGCAGTGAGGGGACAGAAATGGACTTC,CASSEGTEMDF
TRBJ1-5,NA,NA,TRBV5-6,TGTGCCAGCAGCTTGGGGGCAGATCAGCCCCAGCATTTT,CASSLGADQPQHF
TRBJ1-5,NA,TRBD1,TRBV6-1,TGTGCCAGCAGTGTCTCCGGGACAGGGAGAAGCAATCAGCCCCAGCATTTT,CASSVSGTGRSNQPQHF
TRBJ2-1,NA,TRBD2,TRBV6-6,TGTGCCAGCAACCCGGGACTAGCGGGGGAGCAGTTCTTC,CASNPGLAGEQFF
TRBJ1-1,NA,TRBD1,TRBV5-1,TGCGCCAGCAGTCGGAGGACAGGAACGAACACTGAAGCTTTCTTT,CASSRRTGTNTEAFF
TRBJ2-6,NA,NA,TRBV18,TGTGCCAGCTCACCAGGGGCAGGGCGCCCTGGGGCCAACGTCCTGACTTTC,CASSPGAGRPGANVLTF
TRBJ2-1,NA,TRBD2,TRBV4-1,TGCGCCAGCAGCCAAGATCGGCTGGGACTAGCGGGAGTCGTTGAGCAGTTCTTC,CASSQDRLGLAGVVEQFF
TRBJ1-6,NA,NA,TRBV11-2,TGTGCCAGCAGCTTTCAGGGCCAGGGCGGCGGCTCACCCCTCCACTTT,CASSFQGQGGGSPLHF
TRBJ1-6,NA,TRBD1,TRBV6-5,TGTGCCTTCCAGACAGGGGATAATTCACCCCTCCACTTT,CAFQTGDNSPLHF
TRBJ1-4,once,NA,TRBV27,TGTGCCAGCAGTGAAAGCTACAATGAAAAACTGTTTTTT,CASSESYNEKLFF
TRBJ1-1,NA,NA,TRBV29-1,TGCAGCGGGGGGCGGGGTAGAGTCGGCACTGAAGCTTTCTTT,CSGGRGRVGTEAFF
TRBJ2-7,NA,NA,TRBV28,TGTGCCAGCAGTTTCACAGGGTTGGCCTACGAGCAGTACTTC,CASSFTGLAYEQYF
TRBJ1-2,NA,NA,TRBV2,TGTGCCAGCAGTGAGGGTTCCAGGGCCTATGGCTACACCTTC,CASSEGSRAYGYTF
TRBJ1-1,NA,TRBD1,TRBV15,TGTGCCACCAGCAGAGCAGCGACAGGGGTGAACACTGAAGCTTTCTTT,CATSRAATGVNTEAFF
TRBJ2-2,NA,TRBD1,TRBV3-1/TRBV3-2,TGTGCCAGCAGCCAAGTGACAGGGACCGGGGAGCTGTTTTTT,CASSQVTGTGELFF
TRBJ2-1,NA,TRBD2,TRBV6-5,TGTGCCAGCACCAGGACTAGCGGGAGGGTTAATGAGCAGTTCTTC,CASTRTSGRVNEQFF
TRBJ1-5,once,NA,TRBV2,TGTGCCAGCACACCCGGTAACAATCAGCCCCAGCATTTT,CASTPGNNQPQHF
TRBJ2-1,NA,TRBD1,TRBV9,TGTGCCAGCAGCTCTCGAGGGGGGGGACAGGGTGTCTTTAGGAATGAGCAGTTCTTC,CASSSRGGGQGVFRNEQFF
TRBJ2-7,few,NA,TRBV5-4,TGTGCCAGCAGCTTGAGGGGCAGTTACGAGCAGTACTTC,CASSLRGSYEQYF
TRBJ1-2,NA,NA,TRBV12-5,TGTGCTAGTGGCTCCGATAGTAACTATGGCTACACCTTC,CASGSDSNYGYTF
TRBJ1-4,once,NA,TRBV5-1,TGCGCCAGCAGCTCTATTCCAGGGGAGACCGAAAAACTGTTTTTT,CASSSIPGETEKLFF
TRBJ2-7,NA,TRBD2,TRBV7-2,TGTGCCAGCAGCTTAGGCGGGAGGGCCTCCTACGAGCAGTACTTC,CASSLGGRASYEQYF
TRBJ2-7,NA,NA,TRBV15,TGTGCCACCAGCAGAGATCGGGTCGAGCAGTACTTC,CATSRDRVEQYF
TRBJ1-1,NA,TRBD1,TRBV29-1,TGCAGCGCCCCGGGACAGGTGGGAACTGAAGCTTTCTTT,CSAPGQVGTEAFF
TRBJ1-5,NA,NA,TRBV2,TGTGCCAGCAGTGATTCGGGGGGAGGCAATCAGCCCCAGCATTTT,CASSDSGGGNQPQHF
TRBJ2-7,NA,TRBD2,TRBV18,TGTGCCAGCTCAGAAAATCCGGGACTAGCGGTATACGAGCAGTACTTC,CASSENPGLAVYEQYF
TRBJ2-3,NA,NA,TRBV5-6,TGTGCCAGCAGCTTGGGACTCTATACGCAGTATTTT,CASSLGLYTQYF
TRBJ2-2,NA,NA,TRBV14,TGTGCCAGCAGCCAAGAGGCGGGCTCCACCGGGGAGCTGTTTTTT,CASSQEAGSTGELFF
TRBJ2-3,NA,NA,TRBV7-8,TGTGCCAGCAGCCCAATCCGGGTCGACAGGCCGACAGATACGCAGTATTTT,CASSPIRVDRPTDTQYF
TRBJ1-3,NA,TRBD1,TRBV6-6,TGTGCCAGCAGTTACGGGGACAGTGGAAACACCATATATTTT,CASSYGDSGNTIYF
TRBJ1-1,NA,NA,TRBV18,TGTGCCAGCTCACCTAGGGCAGGGGACCGGAACACTGAAGCTTTCTTT,CASSPRAGDRNTEAFF
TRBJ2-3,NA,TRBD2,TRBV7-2,TGTGCCAGCAGCTACCGGACTAGCGGACTTAGCACAGATACGCAGTATTTT,CASSYRTSGLSTDTQYF
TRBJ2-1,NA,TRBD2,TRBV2,TGTGCCAGCAGGGGACTAGTACCCCGCAATGAGCAGTTCTTC,CASRGLVPRNEQFF
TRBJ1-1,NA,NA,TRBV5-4,TGTGCCAGCAGCTTGGCTACGGGGGTAAGGGGCACTGAAGCTTTCTTT,CASSLATGVRGTEAFF
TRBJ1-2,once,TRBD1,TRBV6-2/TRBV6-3,TGTGCCAGCAGTTTCCTTGGGACAGGGGGCGCGGATGGCTACACCTTC,CASSFLGTGGADGYTF